This passage covers 27 T cell receptor beta chains from one sample sequenced in a study of blood T cell repertoires in COVID-19. Profiling relied on immunoSEQ multiplex PCR, and the TCRdb table lists in-frame clones only, not all of them. The table records over 140,000 clones, 77% of them present only once. Sequences were obtained from peripheral blood. The receptors stem from a woman between 45 and 65 years old with active or convalescent COVID-19.

This clone occurred a few times. This sequence joins TRBV28 and TRBJ1-5; possible D gene TRBD1, 6 bases. Germline-derived CDR1 and CDR2 are MDHEN and SYDVKM. Trimming removed 2 bases at V and 15 bases at J, with 11 bases between. There are 11 residues in the CDR3. CDR3 in amino acids: CASSLGTRWHF. The CDR3 coding sequence is TGTGCCAGCAGTTTAGGGACACGGTGGCATTTT.

V usage is TRBV6-2 or TRBV6-3 and J usage is TRBJ2-3; TRBD2 matches 7 bases. CDR1 MNHEY and CDR2 SVGEGT come from the germline V gene. Trimming cost V 2 bases and J 1 base; bases outside gene matches: 3. The CDR3 runs to 15 residues. CDR3 sequence: CASSYASGGTDTQYF. CDR3 bases: TGTGCCAGCAGTTACGCTAGCGGAGGCACAGATACGCAGTATTTT.

This rearrangement joins TRBV29-1 to TRBJ2-5; TRBD2 matches at 14 bases. After removal of 3 bases from V and 5 bases from J, the junction contained 11 bases not matched to a gene. CDR3 length: 17 residues. CDR1 is SQVTM and CDR2 is ANQGSEA in the germline V gene. For the CDR3, the DNA is TGCAGCGTTGACGGGGTCGGGACTAGCGGGGGATGGGAGACCCAGTACTTC. Its protein is CSVDGVGTSGGWETQYF.

The rearrangement joins TRBV4-2 to TRBJ2-1; 10 nucleotides match TRBD1. V trimming: 4 bases; J trimming: 5 bases; junction bases outside the gene matches: 8. CDR1 and CDR2 (germline): LGHNA, YNFKEQ. The CDR3 spans 16 residues. DNA for the CDR3: TGTGCCAGCAGCCGCCTAGGACAGGGGGGCAACAATGAGCAGTTCTTC. It yields the protein CASSRLGQGGNNEQFF.

This rearrangement joins TRBV7-2 to TRBJ1-6; TRBD1 aligns across 7 bases. V was pared by 2 bases and J by 5 bases, with 3 bases of the junction left unmatched. This CDR3 has 15 residues. The germline V gene encodes CDR1 SGHTA and CDR2 FQGNSA. Here the CDR3 reads CASSLIGGNNSPLHF. Here the CDR3 DNA reads TGTGCCAGCAGCTTAATAGGGGGCAATAATTCACCCCTCCACTTT.

The chain couples TRBV10-3 to TRBJ1-2; D perhaps matches TRBD1 (6 bases). Germline V gene sequence: CDR1 ENHRY, CDR2 SYGVKD. Trimming took 2 bases from V and 7 from J, leaving 23 bases between them. CDR3 length: 17 residues. In DNA, the CDR3 is TGTGCCATCAGTGAGAAACAGGGTTTTTTAGGATGGATTGGCTACACCTTC. This codes for CAISEKQGFLGWIGYTF.

This clone appeared many times. The gene calls are TRBV19 and TRBJ1-1, with D possibly matching TRBD1 (6 bases). The CDR3 spans 14 residues. Trimming took off 7 bases at V and 1 base at J, with 13 bases between the two ends. Germline V CDR1 and CDR2: LNHDA, SQIVND (reference sequence). This CDR3 is CASTLGQQNTEAFF. CDR3 in DNA: TGTGCCAGTACCTTGGGACAACAGAACACTGAAGCTTTCTTT.

V is TRBV4-3 and J is TRBJ1-2, with a tentative D call TRBD1 (5 bases). This CDR3 contains 16 residues. Germline CDR1 reads LGHNA; CDR2 reads YSLEER. Trimming removed 0 bases at V and 6 bases at J, with 17 bases between. The CDR3 sequence is CASSQDLGRVTNGYTF. The CDR3 DNA reads as TGCGCCAGCAGCCAAGATTTGGGCAGGGTAACTAATGGCTACACCTTC.

The rearrangement links TRBV7-2 to TRBJ2-4; 7 positions agree with TRBD2. Germline V CDR1 and CDR2: SGHTA, FQGNSA. The CDR3 totals 16 residues. V lost 3 bases to trimming and J lost 0 bases; unmatched junction nucleotides: 5. The CDR3 region is CASSLVGGGAKNIQYF. The CDR3 nucleotides are TGTGCCAGCAGCTTGGTGGGCGGGGGAGCCAAAAACATTCAGTACTTC.

The rearrangement links TRBV7-2 to TRBJ2-1; 10 bases align to TRBD2. J gave up 7 bases and V 4 bases, and 4 bases lay outside the gene matches. The CDR3 length is 14 residues. Germline lookup yields CDR1 SGHTA and CDR2 FQGNSA. CDR3 amino acids: CASSYRLAGNEQFF. The CDR3 nucleotides are TGTGCCAGCAGCTATAGACTAGCGGGTAATGAGCAGTTCTTC.

This clone was counted between two and nine times. The chain has TRBV28 and TRBJ1-1; 10 bases are shared with TRBD1. This CDR3 contains 16 residues. The germline V gene encodes CDR1 MDHEN and CDR2 SYDVKM. Trimming took 5 bases from V and 7 from J; bases not matched to a gene: 13. CDR3 coding DNA: TGTGCCAGCAGTGGACCAAGGGGACAGGGGATTGGTGAAGCTTTCTTT. This encodes CASSGPRGQGIGEAFF.

This clone has a single count. The chain couples TRBV9 to TRBJ1-2, with D unresolved. CDR3 length: 11 residues. The V end was cut by 4 bases, the J end by 8 bases, with 9 bases between. Germline values: CDR1 SGDLS, CDR2 YYNGEE. The CDR3 region is CASSHTGGYTF. Here the CDR3 DNA reads TGTGCCAGCAGCCATACGGGAGGCTACACCTTC.

Relative to its sample, this clone is medium-sized. This CDR3 is also generated by other DNA sequences in the sample. V is TRBV30 and J is TRBJ1-6, with TRBD1 matching over 7 bases. The J segment lost 7 bases and the V segment lost 5 bases, leaving 5 bases of the junction unmatched. Germline V gives CDR1 GTSNPN, CDR2 SVGIG (reference sequence). This CDR3 comprises 13 residues. The CDR3 nucleotides read TGTGCCTGGCGCAGGGGGGAAAATTCACCCCTCCACTTT. This encodes CAWRRGENSPLHF.

This chain connects TRBV5-6 to TRBJ1-1; D uncertain. This CDR3 has 16 residues. V lost 1 base to trimming and J lost 4 bases, with 17 bases between them. Looked up from germline, CDR1 is SGHDT and CDR2 is YYEEEE. CDR3 DNA: TGTGCCAGCAGCTTGAGCCTGAGGTTAGGTGGCACTGAAGCTTTCTTT. It encodes CASSLSLRLGGTEAFF. Based on the CDR3 plus reference TRBV5-6 and TRBJ1-1, the full variable domain is DAGVTQSPTHLIKTRGQQVTLRCSPKSGHDTVSWYQQALGQGPQFIFQYYEEEERQRGNFPDRFSGHQFPNYSSELNVNALLLGDSALYLCASSLSLRLGGTEAFFGQGTRLTVV.

As DNA, the CDR3 is TGTGCCAGCAGCTTAGGGGCGGGGAGCGGCGAGCAGTACTTC. Translating it yields CASSLGAGSGEQYF. The rearrangement links TRBV7-2 to TRBJ2-7; perhaps TRBD2 as D (6 bases). V shed 1 base and J shed 6 bases, with 13 bases lying between them. The CDR3 extends over 14 amino acids. Germline V gene lookup returns CDR1 SGHTA and CDR2 FQGNSA.

The CDR3 sequence: CASSLPGIPSTDTQYF. The CDR3 nucleotides read TGTGCCAGCAGCCTACCGGGGATCCCTAGCACAGATACGCAGTATTTT. The genes are TRBV14 and TRBJ2-3, with D possibly matching TRBD2 (5 bases). Trimming left V 4 bases short and J 0 bases short, with 14 bases between. The CDR3 totals 16 residues. Per the germline V gene, CDR1 is SGHDN and CDR2 is FVKESK.

This chain links TRBV3-1 (or the pseudogene TRBV3-2) with TRBJ2-3; D perhaps matches TRBD2 (5 bases). Germline-derived CDR1 and CDR2 are LGHDT and YNNKEL (reference sequence). The ends were cut back, 5 bases at V and 0 bases at J, with 12 bases in the middle. The CDR3 runs 15 residues. CDR3 protein: CASSTLAPSTDTQYF. The CDR3 DNA is TGTGCCAGCAGCACTCTAGCTCCCAGCACAGATACGCAGTATTTT.

The V gene is TRBV14, the J gene TRBJ1-2, with D tentatively TRBD1 (5 bases). Germline V gene lookup returns CDR1 SGHDN and CDR2 FVKESK. The CDR3 spans 13 residues. Trimming shortened V by 0 bases and J by 8 bases, and 10 bases separated the two germline ends. CDR3 coding DNA: TGTGCCAGCAGCCAAGACAGGGTCATAGGCTACACCTTC. Its protein is CASSQDRVIGYTF.

This clone has ten or more counts. The chain couples TRBV7-2 to TRBJ1-1, with D hard to call. CDR1 is SGHTA, CDR2 FQGNSA, per germline. This CDR3 has 15 amino acids. Deletions cut 0 bases from V and 2 bases from J, with 10 bases between. CDR3 nucleotides: TGTGCCAGCAGCTTAGCGGCCGGGGAAAACACTGAAGCTTTCTTT. Its protein product is CASSLAAGENTEAFF.

This clone was seen a single time. The genes are TRBV28 and TRBJ1-5; TRBD1 agrees at 9 bases. Germline V lookup: CDR1 MDHEN, CDR2 SYDVKM. The V and J ends lost 3 bases and 3 bases, in that order; junction bases with no gene match: 3. The CDR3 totals 15 residues. In DNA form, the CDR3 reads TGTGCCAGCAGTTTGGACAGGGGAAACAATCAGCCCCAGCATTTT. Its translation is CASSLDRGNNQPQHF.

This chain uses TRBV9 with TRBJ1-2; TRBD1 is a possible D gene (5 bases). The CDR3 runs 14 residues. Trimming removed 4 bases from V and 8 bases from J, with 18 bases in between. From germline, CDR1 is SGDLS and CDR2 YYNGEE. This CDR3 is CASSPQTVAGGYTF. In DNA form, the CDR3 reads TGTGCCAGCAGCCCCCAGACCGTAGCAGGGGGCTACACCTTC.

The genes are TRBV3-1 (or the pseudogene TRBV3-2) and TRBJ2-6; 10 bases are shared with TRBD1. The CDR3 is 16 amino acids. Germline V gene lookup returns CDR1 LGHDT and CDR2 YNNKEL (reference sequence). J was trimmed by 3 bases and V by 8 bases; bases with no gene match: 7. The CDR3: CASGRTGGGGANVLTF. CDR3 DNA: TGTGCCAGCGGAAGGACAGGGGGAGGTGGGGCCAACGTCCTGACTTTC.

The chain joins TRBV19 to TRBJ1-5, with D perhaps TRBD1 (6 bases). The germline gives CDR1 LNHDA, CDR2 SQIVND (reference sequence). The CDR3 has 14 amino acids. V shed 5 bases and J shed 5 bases, with 13 bases lying between them. This CDR3 reads CASSQQGTHQPQHF. CDR3 DNA: TGTGCCAGTAGTCAACAGGGTACCCATCAGCCCCAGCATTTT.

This clone was found once. The chain has TRBV29-1 and TRBJ1-2, with 7 bases aligning to TRBD1. Per the germline V gene, CDR1 is SQVTM and CDR2 is ANQGSEA. Unmatched junction bases numbered 9, after V lost 4 bases and J lost 1 base. This CDR3 spans 15 amino acids. This CDR3 is CSVGPGQDSNYGYTF. The CDR3 DNA reads TGCAGCGTTGGCCCCGGACAGGACAGTAACTATGGCTACACCTTC.

The V call is TRBV7-2, the J call TRBJ2-7; 12 nucleotides align to TRBD1. V shed 5 bases and J 3 bases; nucleotides not matched to a gene: 2. The V gene's germline CDR1 is SGHTA and CDR2 FQGNSA. This CDR3 spans 14 amino acids. In nucleotides, the CDR3 is TGTGCCAGCAGCCGGGACAGGGGGCTCTACGAGCAGTACTTC. Its protein is CASSRDRGLYEQYF.

CDR3 in DNA: TGTGCCAGCTCACCACTTCAAAGGACAGGGGGAGACTATGGCTACACCTTC. Its translation is CASSPLQRTGGDYGYTF. The V call is TRBV18, the J call TRBJ1-2; 10 bases match TRBD1. The V gene's germline CDR1 is KGHSH and CDR2 LQKENI. Trimming removed 1 base from V and 3 bases from J; junction bases left unmatched: 8. The CDR3 loop spans 17 amino acids. The full variable domain, in which reference TRBV18 and TRBJ1-2 provide the parts outside the CDR3, is NAGVMQNPRHLVRRRGQEARLRCSPMKGHSHVYWYRQLPEEGLKFMVYLQKENIIDESGMPKERFSAEFPKEGPSILRIQQVVRGDSAAYFCASSPLQRTGGDYGYTFGSGTRLTVV.

V gene TRBV3-1 (or the pseudogene TRBV3-2) combines with J gene TRBJ2-5; 7 bases are a match to TRBD2. Germline V CDR1 and CDR2: LGHDT, YNNKEL (reference sequence). CDR3 size: 14 residues. Trimming cost V 5 bases and J 1 base; bases outside gene matches: 4. The CDR3: CASSKGLPQETQYF. The CDR3 bases are TGTGCCAGCAGCAAGGGACTACCCCAAGAGACCCAGTACTTC.